These T cell receptor beta chains were read from a single sample in a study of T cells after yellow fever vaccination. TCRdb ran MiXCR on the 5' RACE reads and lists one entry per CDR3 protein. In the table there are some 290,000 distinct CDR3 sequences, approximately 12% of which are singletons. The sequenced sample was CD4+ T cells sorted from PBMCs, obtained 45 days after the yellow fever booster vaccination. These receptors came from a man aged 18-30 years who received the YFV17D yellow fever vaccine. Each CDR3 is given with its conserved first and last residue. A D gene is named only where the DNA matches it firmly. Only part of the rows carry a size: once, few, many, or a class if the clone is expanded.

cdr3_nt: TGTGCCAGCAGCTTGGTAGCCCGAGAGACCCAGTACTTC
cdr3_aa: CASSLVARETQYF
j_call: TRBJ2-5
clone_size: many
v_call: TRBV7-9
d_call: NA

cdr3_nt: TGTGCCAGCAGTTACCCTACCTACGAGCAGTACTTC
cdr3_aa: CASSYPTYEQYF
j_call: TRBJ2-7
clone_size: NA
v_call: TRBV6-2/TRBV6-3
d_call: NA

cdr3_nt: TGTGCCAGCAGACTAGCGGGGGACCCCGTGGAGTACGAGCAGTACTTC
cdr3_aa: CASRLAGDPVEYEQYF
j_call: TRBJ2-7
clone_size: NA
v_call: TRBV13
d_call: TRBD2

cdr3_nt: TGTGCCAGCTCACAGTCGACAGGGGGCTACACTGAAGCTTTCTTT
cdr3_aa: CASSQSTGGYTEAFF
j_call: TRBJ1-1
clone_size: NA
v_call: TRBV18
d_call: TRBD1

cdr3_nt: TGTGCCAGCAGCCACGGAGGGCAGACCCAAGAGACCCAGTACTTC
cdr3_aa: CASSHGGQTQETQYF
j_call: TRBJ2-5
clone_size: NA
v_call: TRBV28
d_call: NA

cdr3_nt: TGCAGTGCTGGATTGACTAGCGGGGGAGAGACCCAGTACTTC
cdr3_aa: CSAGLTSGGETQYF
j_call: TRBJ2-5
clone_size: NA
v_call: TRBV20-1
d_call: TRBD2

cdr3_nt: TGTGCCAGCAGCCAAGATTCCCAGGGGGGGGACACTGAAGCTTTCTTT
cdr3_aa: CASSQDSQGGDTEAFF
j_call: TRBJ1-1
clone_size: few
v_call: TRBV3-1
d_call: TRBD1

cdr3_nt: TGCGCCAGCAGCCAAGATCAGATGAACACTGAAGCTTTCTTT
cdr3_aa: CASSQDQMNTEAFF
j_call: TRBJ1-1
clone_size: NA
v_call: TRBV4-1
d_call: NA

cdr3_nt: TGCGCCAGCAGCCCGGGACCCCTGGAGACCCAGTACTTC
cdr3_aa: CASSPGPLETQYF
j_call: TRBJ2-5
clone_size: NA
v_call: TRBV5-1
d_call: NA

cdr3_nt: TGTGCCAGCAGTTACTCGACCAGGGTGGGCTATGGCTACACCTTC
cdr3_aa: CASSYSTRVGYGYTF
j_call: TRBJ1-2
clone_size: NA
v_call: TRBV6-5
d_call: NA

cdr3_nt: TGTGCCAGCAGCCACCACGCGGCGGGGCGGAGAGGCTACACCTTC
cdr3_aa: CASSHHAAGRRGYTF
j_call: TRBJ1-2
clone_size: NA
v_call: TRBV5-5
d_call: NA

cdr3_nt: TGTGCCAGCAGTCCTGTCAGGGACAGGGATGAAAAACTGTTTTTT
cdr3_aa: CASSPVRDRDEKLFF
j_call: TRBJ1-4
clone_size: NA
v_call: TRBV27
d_call: TRBD1

cdr3_nt: TGTGCCAGCAGAACGGACCCTAACGCTGAAGCTTTCTTT
cdr3_aa: CASRTDPNAEAFF
j_call: TRBJ1-1
clone_size: few
v_call: TRBV28
d_call: NA

cdr3_nt: TGTGCCAGCAGCTCCAACAGGGAGTTCTATGGCTACACCTTC
cdr3_aa: CASSSNREFYGYTF
j_call: TRBJ1-2
clone_size: NA
v_call: TRBV6-5
d_call: NA

cdr3_nt: TGTGCCAGCAGCTTGAGATTAGCGGGGGGGCCCACAGATACGCAGTATTTT
cdr3_aa: CASSLRLAGGPTDTQYF
j_call: TRBJ2-3
clone_size: NA
v_call: TRBV13
d_call: TRBD2

cdr3_nt: TGCGCCAGCAGCTTGGGGACAGTCGGCACAGATACGCAGTATTTT
cdr3_aa: CASSLGTVGTDTQYF
j_call: TRBJ2-3
clone_size: NA
v_call: TRBV5-1
d_call: NA

cdr3_nt: TGTGCCATCAATAAGGGACATGAAGAGACCCAGTACTTC
cdr3_aa: CAINKGHEETQYF
j_call: TRBJ2-5
clone_size: few
v_call: TRBV10-3
d_call: NA

cdr3_nt: TGCGCCAGCAGCACGAGGGCAGGGGGCTCCTACAATGAGCAGTTCTTC
cdr3_aa: CASSTRAGGSYNEQFF
j_call: TRBJ2-1
clone_size: NA
v_call: TRBV4-1
d_call: TRBD1

cdr3_nt: TGCGCCAGCAGCCGGCGCGATTCCGGGACTAGTCAAGAGACCCAGTACTTC
cdr3_aa: CASSRRDSGTSQETQYF
j_call: TRBJ2-5
clone_size: NA
v_call: TRBV4-1
d_call: TRBD2

cdr3_nt: TGTGCCAGCAGCCAAAGGACAGGGGGCGCGGGGCGCCTGGTCTCCTACGAGCAGTACTTC
cdr3_aa: CASSQRTGGAGRLVSYEQYF
j_call: TRBJ2-7
clone_size: NA
v_call: TRBV4-2
d_call: TRBD1

cdr3_nt: TGTGCCACCAGCAGAGATCCAGAGCCCAAAAACATTCAGTACTTC
cdr3_aa: CATSRDPEPKNIQYF
j_call: TRBJ2-4
clone_size: many
v_call: TRBV15
d_call: NA

cdr3_nt: TGTGCCAGCAGCTTAGGCCTCCAGTGGGGGGAGGATTACGAGCAGTACTTC
cdr3_aa: CASSLGLQWGEDYEQYF
j_call: TRBJ2-7
clone_size: many
v_call: TRBV11-2
d_call: NA

cdr3_nt: TGTGCCAGCAGCCGGGGACCCTCTGGGGCCAACGTCCTGACTTTC
cdr3_aa: CASSRGPSGANVLTF
j_call: TRBJ2-6
clone_size: NA
v_call: TRBV3-1
d_call: NA

cdr3_nt: TGTGCCAGCAGCACACCTCCTCTAGCGGTTAGCACAGATACGCAGTATTTT
cdr3_aa: CASSTPPLAVSTDTQYF
j_call: TRBJ2-3
clone_size: NA
v_call: TRBV21-1
d_call: NA

cdr3_nt: TGTGCCAGCAGCTTATTCCTCAATGAGCAGTTCTTC
cdr3_aa: CASSLFLNEQFF
j_call: TRBJ2-1
clone_size: NA
v_call: TRBV11-2
d_call: NA